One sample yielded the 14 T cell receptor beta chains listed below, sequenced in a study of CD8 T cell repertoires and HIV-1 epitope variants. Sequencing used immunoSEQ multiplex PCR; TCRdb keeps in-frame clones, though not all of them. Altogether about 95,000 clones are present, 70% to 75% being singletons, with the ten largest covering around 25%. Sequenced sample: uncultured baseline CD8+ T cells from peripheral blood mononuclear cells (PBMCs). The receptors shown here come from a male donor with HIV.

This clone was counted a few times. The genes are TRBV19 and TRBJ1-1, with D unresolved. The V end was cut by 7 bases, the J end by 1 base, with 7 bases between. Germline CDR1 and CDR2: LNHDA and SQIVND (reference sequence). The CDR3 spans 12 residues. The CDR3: CASTLGNTEAFF. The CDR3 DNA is TGTGCCAGTACCCTGGGGAACACTGAAGCTTTCTTT.

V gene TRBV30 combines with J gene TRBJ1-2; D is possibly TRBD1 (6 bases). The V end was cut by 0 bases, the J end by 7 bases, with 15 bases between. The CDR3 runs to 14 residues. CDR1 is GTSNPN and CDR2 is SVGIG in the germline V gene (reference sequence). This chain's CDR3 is CAWSVPGEGGGYTF. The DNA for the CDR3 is TGTGCCTGGAGTGTACCAGGGGAGGGAGGTGGCTACACCTTC.

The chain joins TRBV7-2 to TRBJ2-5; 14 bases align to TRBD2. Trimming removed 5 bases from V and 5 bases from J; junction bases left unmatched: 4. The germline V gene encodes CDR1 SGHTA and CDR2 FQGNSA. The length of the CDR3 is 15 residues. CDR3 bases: TGTGCCAGCAGCGGACTAGCGGGGGGCAGGGAGACCCAGTACTTC. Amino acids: CASSGLAGGRETQYF. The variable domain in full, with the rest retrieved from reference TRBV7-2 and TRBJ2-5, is GAGVSQSPSNKVTEKGKDVELRCDPISGHTALYWYRQSLGQGLEFLIYFQGNSAPDKSGLPSDRFSAERTGGSVSTLTIQRTQQEDSAVYLCASSGLAGGRETQYFGPGTRLLVL.

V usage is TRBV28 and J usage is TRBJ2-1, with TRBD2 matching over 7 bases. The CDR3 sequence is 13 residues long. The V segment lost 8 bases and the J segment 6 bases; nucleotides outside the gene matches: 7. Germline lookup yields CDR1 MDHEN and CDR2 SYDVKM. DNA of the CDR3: TGTGCCAGCCTTGGGGGGGGTTCCAATGAGCAGTTCTTC. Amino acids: CASLGGGSNEQFF.

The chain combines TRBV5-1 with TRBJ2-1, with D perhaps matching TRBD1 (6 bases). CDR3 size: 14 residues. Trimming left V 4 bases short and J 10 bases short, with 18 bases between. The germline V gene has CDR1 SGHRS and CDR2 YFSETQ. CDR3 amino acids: CASSLRQAGSEQFF. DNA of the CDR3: TGCGCCAGCAGCCTTAGACAGGCCGGTAGCGAGCAGTTCTTC.

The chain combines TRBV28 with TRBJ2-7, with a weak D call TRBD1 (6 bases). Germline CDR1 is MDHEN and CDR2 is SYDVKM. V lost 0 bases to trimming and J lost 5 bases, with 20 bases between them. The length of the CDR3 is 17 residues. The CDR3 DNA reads TGTGCCAGCAGTTTATGGACTGGGGCCCCAGGGACAAACGAGCAGTACTTC. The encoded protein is CASSLWTGAPGTNEQYF.

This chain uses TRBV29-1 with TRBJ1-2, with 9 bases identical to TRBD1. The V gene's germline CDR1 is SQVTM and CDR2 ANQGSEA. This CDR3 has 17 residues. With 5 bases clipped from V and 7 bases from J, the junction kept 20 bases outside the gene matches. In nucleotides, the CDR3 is TGCAGCGTTACCCTCTTTACAGGGACAGGGAAAAAAAGTGGCTACACCTTC. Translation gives CSVTLFTGTGKKSGYTF.

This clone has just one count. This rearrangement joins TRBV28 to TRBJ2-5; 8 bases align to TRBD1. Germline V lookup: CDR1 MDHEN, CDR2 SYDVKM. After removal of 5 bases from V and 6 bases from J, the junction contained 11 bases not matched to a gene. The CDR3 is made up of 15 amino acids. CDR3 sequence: CASSPYTDREKTQYF. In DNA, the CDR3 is TGTGCCAGCAGTCCATATACGGACAGGGAAAAGACCCAGTACTTC.

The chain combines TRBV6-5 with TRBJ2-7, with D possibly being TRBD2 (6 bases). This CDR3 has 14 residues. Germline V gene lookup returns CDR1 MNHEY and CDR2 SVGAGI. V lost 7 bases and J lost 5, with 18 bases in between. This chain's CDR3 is CASIPGGPGNEQYF. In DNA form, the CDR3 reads TGTGCCAGCATACCAGGAGGGCCTGGGAACGAGCAGTACTTC.

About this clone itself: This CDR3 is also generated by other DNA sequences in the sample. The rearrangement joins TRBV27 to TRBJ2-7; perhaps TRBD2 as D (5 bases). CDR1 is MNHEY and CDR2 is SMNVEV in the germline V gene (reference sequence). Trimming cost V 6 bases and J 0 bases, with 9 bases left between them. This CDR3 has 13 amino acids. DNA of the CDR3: TGTGCCAGCAGCCCGGGGAGCTCCTACGAGCAGTACTTC. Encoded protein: CASSPGSSYEQYF.

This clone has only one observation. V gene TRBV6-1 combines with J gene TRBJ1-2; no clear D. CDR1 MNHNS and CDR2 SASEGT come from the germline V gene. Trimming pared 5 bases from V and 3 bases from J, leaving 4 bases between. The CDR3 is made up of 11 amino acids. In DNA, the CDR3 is TGTGCCAGCAGTCCGGACTATGGCTACACCTTC. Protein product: CASSPDYGYTF.

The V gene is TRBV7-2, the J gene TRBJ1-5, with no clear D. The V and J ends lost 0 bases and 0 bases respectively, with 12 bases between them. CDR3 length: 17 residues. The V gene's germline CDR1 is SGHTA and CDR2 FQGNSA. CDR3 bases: TGTGCCAGCAGCTTAGCGAGTCAAGGATATAGCAATCAGCCCCAGCATTTT. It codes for CASSLASQGYSNQPQHF.

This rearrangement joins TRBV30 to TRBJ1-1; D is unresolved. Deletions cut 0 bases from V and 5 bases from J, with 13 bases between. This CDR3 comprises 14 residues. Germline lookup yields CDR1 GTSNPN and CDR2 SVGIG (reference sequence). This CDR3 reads CAWSVGQPRTEAFF. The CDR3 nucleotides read TGTGCCTGGAGTGTTGGGCAGCCCCGGACTGAAGCTTTCTTT.

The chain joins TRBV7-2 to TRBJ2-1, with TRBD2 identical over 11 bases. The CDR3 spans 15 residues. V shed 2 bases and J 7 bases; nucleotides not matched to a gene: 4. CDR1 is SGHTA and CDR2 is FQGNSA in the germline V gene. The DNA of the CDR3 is TGTGCCAGCAGCTTACCTAGCGGGAGGTCAAATGAGCAGTTCTTC. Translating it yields CASSLPSGRSNEQFF.